This entry features one TCR beta chain sequence. Clones were sequenced by immunoSEQ multiplex PCR, and TCRdb holds only the in-frame ones, with some missing. The data show more than 250,000 clones, approximately 86% seen once. This entry is derived from a study of blood T cell repertoires in COVID-19. CDR3 length equals 14 residues. The V segment lost 6 bases and the J segment 4 bases; nucleotides outside the gene matches: 7. Germline lookup yields CDR1 LNHDA and CDR2 SQIVND (reference sequence). Sequences were obtained from peripheral blood. This clonotype originated in a woman under 40 who had recovered from COVID-19. The chain combines TRBV19 with TRBJ1-1; 8 positions match TRBD1. The CDR3 loop is CASRVTGGSTEAFF. CDR3 in DNA: TGTGCCAGTAGGGTCACAGGGGGGTCCACTGAAGCTTTCTTT.